These T cell receptor beta chains were read from a single sample in a study of blood T cell repertoires in COVID-19. The data were produced by immunoSEQ multiplex PCR, yet TCRdb's version contains in-frame clones alone and is incomplete. Of around 250,000 clones listed, around 82% are singletons. Sequenced sample: peripheral blood. These receptors originate from a human donor in a cohort sampled during active COVID-19. The CDR3 runs from the conserved cysteine through the conserved F or W. D genes are given only for firm matches. For some rows the clone size is stated as once, few or many, or as a class when expanded; others skip it.

>TRBV19|once|TRBD2|TRBJ2-2|19
TGTGCCAGTAGTCCAAGACTAGCGGGAGGGCAAAGGGACACCGGGGAGCTGTTTTTT
CASSPRLAGGQRDTGELFF
>TRBV18|-|-|TRBJ1-5|13
TGTGCCAGCTCAACGGCGGGGAAACAGCCCCAGCATTTT
CASSTAGKQPQHF
>TRBV15|-|-|TRBJ1-2|15
TGTGCCACCAGCAGAGAAGTCCTAGGCCCCTATGGCTACACCTTC
CATSREVLGPYGYTF
>TRBV6-2/TRBV6-3|-|-|TRBJ1-4|12
TGTGCCAGCAGTTTCCCCAGTGAAAAACTGTTTTTT
CASSFPSEKLFF
>TRBV6-1|few|TRBD1|TRBJ2-3|16
TGTGCCAGCAGTGTGAAGACAGGGGGCATCACAGATACGCAGTATTTT
CASSVKTGGITDTQYF
>TRBV6-6|-|TRBD2|TRBJ2-2|21
TGTGCCAGCAGCCCCCGTGCGAGTTGGCCGCTAGCGGGGGGTCTCACCGGGGAGCTGTTTTTT
CASSPRASWPLAGGLTGELFF
>TRBV5-1|-|TRBD2|TRBJ2-1|18
TGCGCCAGCAGCTTGGCCTCTAGCGGGCCAATATCCTACAATGAGCAGTTCTTC
CASSLASSGPISYNEQFF
>TRBV20-1|few|TRBD1|TRBJ1-2|13
TGCAGTGCTAGTGTGGGACAGGGTTTTGGCTACACCTTC
CSASVGQGFGYTF
>TRBV15|-|-|TRBJ2-2|14
TGTGCCACCAGCAGCCTAGAGAACACCGGGGAGCTGTTTTTT
CATSSLENTGELFF
>TRBV29-1|-|-|TRBJ2-7|11
TGCAGCGTTGGGCAGTCTTACGAGCAGTACTTC
CSVGQSYEQYF
>TRBV5-1|-|-|TRBJ1-1|13
TGCGCCAGCAGCTTGGGAACGGGCACTGAAGCTTTCTTT
CASSLGTGTEAFF
>TRBV2|-|-|TRBJ2-5|12
TGTGCCAGCAACGAGTACCAAGAGACCCAGTACTTC
CASNEYQETQYF
>TRBV29-1|-|TRBD2|TRBJ2-1|16
TGCAGCGGCGGGACTAGCGGGAGTCGGTTGTACAATGAGCAGTTCTTC
CSGGTSGSRLYNEQFF
>TRBV11-1|-|-|TRBJ2-3|14
TGTGCCAGCAACGACCCCGGAGGGGCAGATACGCAGTATTTT
CASNDPGGADTQYF
>TRBV27|-|-|TRBJ1-3|11
TGTGCCAGCAGGGAGGGAAACACCATATATTTT
CASREGNTIYF
>TRBV28|-|-|TRBJ2-1|10
TGTGCCAGCGGACATAATGAGCAGTTCTTC
CASGHNEQFF
>TRBV6-5|-|-|TRBJ2-1|15
TGTGCCAGCAGTTACTCCCCCGTCGCCTACAATGAGCAGTTCTTC
CASSYSPVAYNEQFF
>TRBV7-2|-|-|TRBJ2-5|14
TGTGCCAGCAGCTTAAGTCGCCAGCAAGAGACCCAGTACTTC
CASSLSRQQETQYF
>TRBV28|-|-|TRBJ1-3|15
TGTGCCAGCAGTTTGGGTGGGGCGCCTGGAAACACCATATATTTT
CASSLGGAPGNTIYF
>TRBV3-1/TRBV3-2|-|-|TRBJ1-2|17
TGTGCCAGCAGCCAAGATCGAGGAGGGACCCATTTCTATGGCTACACCTTC
CASSQDRGGTHFYGYTF
>TRBV5-5|-|-|TRBJ2-2|15
TGTGCCAGCAGCTTGCGTAGCGGGAACACCGGGGAGCTGTTTTTT
CASSLRSGNTGELFF
>TRBV19|-|TRBD1|TRBJ2-7|13
TGTGCCAGTAAGGGGACAGGCTCCTACGAGCAGTACTTC
CASKGTGSYEQYF
>TRBV18|-|-|TRBJ1-1|16
TGTGCCAGCTCACCCCAGGGGTTACAGGGGAACACTGAAGCTTTCTTT
CASSPQGLQGNTEAFF
>TRBV2|-|TRBD1|TRBJ2-3|15
TGTGCCAGCAGTCCGGGACAGTTTAACACAGATACGCAGTATTTT
CASSPGQFNTDTQYF
>TRBV5-8|-|TRBD1|TRBJ2-2|16
TGTGCCAGCAGCTTGGTCACGGGCAGGGGGCCCGGGGAGCTGTTTTTT
CASSLVTGRGPGELFF
>TRBV7-9|once|-|TRBJ2-2|15
TGTGCCAGCAGCTTAAAAGGGGAATACACCGGGGAGCTGTTTTTT
CASSLKGEYTGELFF
>TRBV27|-|TRBD2|TRBJ2-1|15
TGTGCCAGCAGTCTCGGGACTAGCGGGGTGGATGAGCAGTTCTTC
CASSLGTSGVDEQFF
>TRBV3-1/TRBV3-2|once|-|TRBJ2-7|14
TGTGCCAGCAGCCTCCGGACAGAAAACTACGAGCAGTACTTC
CASSLRTENYEQYF
>TRBV6-2/TRBV6-3|-|TRBD1|TRBJ1-2|13
TGTGCCAGCAGCCGAGACAGGGGCTATGGCTACACCTTC
CASSRDRGYGYTF
>TRBV27|-|-|TRBJ1-4|12
TGTGCCAGCAGTAGGAGGAATGAAAAACTGTTTTTT
CASSRRNEKLFF
>TRBV2|-|TRBD2|TRBJ2-5|15
TGTGCCAGCAGCGCCACTAGCGGGGGAGGGGAGACCCAGTACTTC
CASSATSGGGETQYF
>TRBV5-1|-|-|TRBJ1-6|14
TGCGCCAGCAGCGCGGGACGGTCTGGGACACCCCTCCACTTT
CASSAGRSGTPLHF
>TRBV7-2|-|TRBD2|TRBJ2-1|19
TGTGCCAGCAGCTTAAATCCTAGCGGGAAAGGGAGCTCCTACAATGAGCAGTTCTTC
CASSLNPSGKGSSYNEQFF
>TRBV6-5|-|-|TRBJ1-3|15
TGTGCCAGCAGAGAGGACAGCCACTCTGGAAACACCATATATTTT
CASREDSHSGNTIYF
>TRBV5-1|once|-|TRBJ2-7|15
TGCGCCAGCAGCTCCTGGGGAGAAAGCTCCTACGAGCAGTACTTC
CASSSWGESSYEQYF
>TRBV7-2|-|-|TRBJ1-1|15
TGTGCCAGCAGCCCCCAACCCAGGGTGGGCACTGAAGCTTTCTTT
CASSPQPRVGTEAFF
>TRBV14|-|TRBD1|TRBJ2-7|13
TGTGCCAGCAGCCATGGACAGGCGTTTGAGCAGTACTTC
CASSHGQAFEQYF
>TRBV19|-|-|TRBJ2-5|13
TGTGCCAGTAGTATGGGGGCCGGAGAGACCCAGTACTTC
CASSMGAGETQYF
>TRBV5-1|-|-|TRBJ2-7|14
TGCGCCAGCAGCTTGGTTGGGGGCGCGGGCGAGCAGTACTTC
CASSLVGGAGEQYF
>TRBV7-9|-|-|TRBJ2-7|13
TGTGCCAGCAGCTTAGCGGAGGGGCCCGAGCAGTACTTC
CASSLAEGPEQYF
>TRBV10-1|-|-|TRBJ2-7|13
TGCGCCAGCAGTGCAGCGGACTCCTACGAGCAGTACTTC
CASSAADSYEQYF
>TRBV18|-|TRBD1|TRBJ1-5|14
TGTGCCAGCTCAGACGGGACAGTCAATCAGCCCCAGCATTTT
CASSDGTVNQPQHF
>TRBV3-1/TRBV3-2|-|-|TRBJ1-2|14
TGTGCCAGCAGCCAAGATAACAGGGTTAGTGGCTACACCTTC
CASSQDNRVSGYTF